This TCR beta chain was recorded in a study of shared T cell receptors in the human thymus. Looked up from germline, CDR1 is MNHEY and CDR2 is SVGAGI. This CDR3 is built from 13 residues. Trimming removed 5 bases at V and 1 base at J, with 8 bases between. The assay was immunoSEQ multiplex PCR, and TCRdb's table has in-frame clones only and misses some. Here the sample spans some 660,000 clones, around 87% being singletons. Separately, the same data were catalogued under a study of human thymus T cells. That paper notes: It was from resections taken during corrective heart surgery that the thymus tissue came. Thymic TCR repertoires of unrelated people reportedly overlapped highly.

The chain is built from TRBV6-5 and TRBJ1-1; D remains ambiguous. The clonotype originates from a boy under two years old with a congenital heart defect. What was sequenced was thymocytes. In DNA form, the CDR3 reads TGTGCCAGCAGTCCTATCCCGAACACTGAAGCTTTCTTT. This codes for CASSPIPNTEAFF.